These 11 T cell receptor beta chains share one sample of origin, sequenced in a study of CD4 T cells in relation to SARS-CoV-2 and coronaviruses. The method was immunoSEQ multiplex PCR; TCRdb's version includes in-frame clones alone and lacks a portion of them. The sample lists about 68,000 clones, more than 80% occurring once. Before the COVID-19 pandemic, during about 2011-2019, CD4+ T cells were taken from unexposed donors. The sample taken for sequencing was naive CD4+ T cells from PBMCs. Subset given: naive CD4+ T cells isolated by negative enrichment. These receptors were obtained from a human donor in good health.

The gene calls are TRBV10-1 and TRBJ1-5; D call uncertain. Germline V lookup: CDR1 WNHNN, CDR2 SYGVQD (reference sequence). Trimming cost V 10 bases and J 5 bases, with 15 bases left between them. The CDR3 is 13 residues long. The CDR3 is CATPQHGDQPQHF. Here the CDR3 DNA reads TGCGCCACGCCACAGCACGGGGATCAGCCCCAGCATTTT.

V is TRBV5-1 and J is TRBJ2-5; TRBD2 aligns across 16 bases. V lost 3 bases and J lost 5; bases outside the gene matches: 4. This CDR3 comprises 16 residues. CDR1 is SGHRS, CDR2 YFSETQ, per germline. The CDR3 nucleotides read TGCGCCAGCAGCTCGGGACTAGCGGGAGGGCTGGAGACCCAGTACTTC. Its protein is CASSSGLAGGLETQYF.

This clone was seen only once. The chain joins TRBV5-1 to TRBJ2-1; 13 bases fit TRBD2. This CDR3 is 17 amino acids long. Trimming at V came to 6 bases and at J to 7 bases, leaving 13 bases not matched to a gene. CDR1 SGHRS and CDR2 YFSETQ come from the germline V gene. The CDR3 sequence is CASTRTSGGLMGNEQFF. The DNA of the CDR3 is TGCGCCAGCACCAGGACTAGCGGGGGCCTCATGGGGAATGAGCAGTTCTTC.

J is TRBJ2-7 and V is TRBV6-2 or TRBV6-3; 13 bases line up with TRBD2. Germline V gene data show CDR1 as MNHEY and CDR2 as SVGEGT. There are 17 residues in the CDR3. Trimming at V came to 5 bases and at J to 0 bases, leaving 7 bases not matched to a gene. The CDR3 region has the DNA TGTGCCAGCAGTCCCCTGACTAGCGGGGGGCTCTCCTACGAGCAGTACTTC. Amino acid sequence: CASSPLTSGGLSYEQYF.

This clone was counted a single time. The CDR3: CASSPYRYGGLARDNEQFF. The DNA of the CDR3 is TGTGCCAGCAGTCCGTATCGATACGGAGGACTAGCTAGGGACAATGAGCAGTTCTTC. This chain links TRBV27 with TRBJ2-1; TRBD2 agrees at 8 bases. V gave up 5 bases and J gave up 5 bases; unmatched junction bases: 20. Germline V gene data show CDR1 as MNHEY and CDR2 as SMNVEV (reference sequence). The CDR3 sequence is 19 residues long.

The chain is built from TRBV18 and TRBJ2-7, with 7 bases that match TRBD2. Germline V lookup: CDR1 KGHSH, CDR2 LQKENI. V lost 3 bases and J lost 2; bases outside the gene matches: 1. This CDR3 has 13 amino acids. CDR3: CASSPSGTYEQYF. CDR3 DNA sequence: TGTGCCAGCTCACCCAGCGGGACCTACGAGCAGTACTTC.

J is TRBJ1-4 and V is TRBV19, with D unclear. The length of the CDR3 is 13 residues. V was pared by 8 bases and J by 6 bases, with 13 bases between. Germline V CDR1 and CDR2: LNHDA, SQIVND (reference sequence). Here the CDR3 DNA reads TGTGCCAGTGGAGGTGGATCGGATGAAAAACTGTTTTTT. Protein: CASGGGSDEKLFF.

The chain is built from TRBV29-1 and TRBJ2-5, with 7 bases matching TRBD1. The CDR3 has 18 residues. Germline lookup yields CDR1 SQVTM and CDR2 ANQGSEA. The ends lost 4 bases at V and 0 bases at J; junction bases unmatched: 17. CDR3 coding DNA: TGCAGCGTTGTCCCGGCTGTAACCTTGGGACAGCACCAAGAGACCCAGTACTTC. Its protein is CSVVPAVTLGQHQETQYF. The complete variable domain, with remaining parts taken from reference TRBV29-1 and TRBJ2-5, reads SAVISQKPSRDICQRGTSLTIQCQVDSQVTMMFWYRQQPGQSLTLIATANQGSEATYESGFVIDKFPISRPNLTFSTLTVSNMSPEDSSIYLCSVVPAVTLGQHQETQYFGPGTRLLVL.

The J gene is TRBJ2-2, the V gene TRBV7-3, with D tentatively TRBD1 or TRBD2 (5 bases each). The CDR3 runs to 17 residues. Germline loops: CDR1 SGHTA, CDR2 FQGTGA. Trimming cost V 3 bases and J 1 base, with 15 bases left between them. The CDR3 spells CASSLGYGAGNTGELFF. For the CDR3, the DNA is TGTGCCAGCAGCTTGGGTTATGGGGCGGGGAACACCGGGGAGCTGTTTTTT.

The gene calls are TRBV7-9 and TRBJ2-5; 10 bases are a match to TRBD1. Germline-derived CDR1 and CDR2 are SEHNR and FQNEAQ (reference sequence). CDR3 length equals 15 residues. The ends lost 3 bases at V and 0 bases at J; junction bases unmatched: 1. The CDR3 region has the DNA TGTGCCAGCAGCTTTGGGACAGGGGACCAAGAGACCCAGTACTTC. Translating it yields CASSFGTGDQETQYF.

In regard to this clone: One junction end disagrees with the germline gene, perhaps due to a read error. The rearrangement joins TRBV3-1 (or the pseudogene TRBV3-2) to TRBJ1-2; no firm D call. The CDR3 has 15 residues. Germline CDR1 LGHDT, CDR2 YNNKEL (reference sequence). This CDR3 reads CASSPAAGPNYGYTF. The CDR3 coding sequence is TGTGCCAGCAGCCCGGCAGCGGGCCCTAATTATGGCTACACCTTC.